Listed here are 30 T cell receptor beta chains from one sample, sequenced in a study of beta chain features in type 1 diabetes. General study findings and limits: In all four CD4+ subsets, TCRB CDR3 length was significantly, moderately reduced in type 1 diabetes.

Sequencing targeted expressed TCRB transcripts, as all isolated RNA had been reverse transcribed. TCRdb's copy holds only in-frame clones and misses some; the assay was immunoSEQ multiplex PCR. The top ten hold about 0.02% of the sample, which has 680,000 or so clones, around an eighth seen once. These receptors' targets are unknown. Input material: naive CD4+ T cells from blood. Receptors originate from a man younger than 35 with type 1 diabetes.

This clone was seen more than once but under ten times. This chain connects TRBV6-5 to TRBJ2-3, with D perhaps being TRBD1 or TRBD2 (6 bases each). This CDR3 is 12 amino acids long. Trimming pared 6 bases from V and 8 bases from J, leaving 12 bases between. From germline, CDR1 is MNHEY and CDR2 SVGAGI. The CDR3 coding sequence is TGTGCCAGCAGAACCTCGGGGGCTACGCAGTATTTT. Amino acid sequence: CASRTSGATQYF.

There are many counts of this clone. The chain employs TRBV13 and TRBJ2-7; D remains ambiguous. V was clipped by 5 bases and J by 5 bases, with 13 bases between them. Per the germline V gene, CDR1 is PRHDT and CDR2 is FYEKMQ (reference sequence). There are 13 residues in the CDR3. The CDR3 DNA is TGTGCCAGCAGCCCACCGCTAGGGAACGAGCAGTACTTC. It is translated as CASSPPLGNEQYF.

The V gene is TRBV18, the J gene TRBJ2-7, with 9 bases that match TRBD1. Per germline, CDR1 KGHSH and CDR2 LQKENI. V dropped 6 bases and J dropped 4; count of bases not matched to a gene: 7. The CDR3 consists of 14 residues. Here the CDR3 DNA reads TGTGCCAGCTCGTACCGGGACAGGGCTTACGAGCAGTACTTC. Translated, it gives CASSYRDRAYEQYF.

The J gene is TRBJ1-4, the V gene TRBV30; TRBD1 aligns across 8 bases. The V gene end was trimmed by 0 bases and the J gene end by 6 bases; junction bases not matched to a gene: 6. The CDR3 loop spans 15 amino acids. The germline V gene has CDR1 GTSNPN and CDR2 SVGIG (reference sequence). CDR3 coding DNA: TGTGCCTGGAGTGTAGGTTTGACAGGGGATGAAAAACTGTTTTTT. Translating it yields CAWSVGLTGDEKLFF.

This clone was counted a few times. V and J are TRBV30 and TRBJ1-1; no definite D call. The germline gives CDR1 GTSNPN, CDR2 SVGIG (reference sequence). The CDR3 contains 14 residues. V shed 0 bases and J shed 6 bases, with 14 bases lying between them. CDR3 region: CAWSVGSSPAEAFF. CDR3 DNA: TGTGCCTGGAGTGTCGGCAGCTCTCCCGCTGAAGCTTTCTTT.

This clone was counted only a few times. The rearrangement uses TRBV5-4 and TRBJ2-3, with D maybe TRBD1 (5 bases). V was pared by 1 base and J by 5 bases, with 11 bases between. Germline CDR1 reads SGHNT; CDR2 reads YYREEE (reference sequence). The CDR3 has 14 amino acids. CDR3 residues: CASSLRVGEDTQYF. The CDR3 DNA sequence: TGTGCCAGCAGCTTGCGGGTAGGGGAAGATACGCAGTATTTT.

The gene calls are TRBV19 and TRBJ2-1; no definite D call. From germline, CDR1 is LNHDA and CDR2 SQIVND (reference sequence). This CDR3 spans 14 amino acids. Trimming left V 10 bases short and J 2 bases short, with 15 bases between. The chain's CDR3 is CATKLSVTYNEQFF. CDR3 DNA: TGTGCCACTAAGCTGTCGGTCACCTACAATGAGCAGTTCTTC.

There are a few counts of this clone. The chain links TRBV30 to TRBJ1-1; D may be TRBD1 (5 bases). Germline-derived CDR1 and CDR2 are GTSNPN and SVGIG (reference sequence). The ends were cut back, 0 bases at V and 5 bases at J, with 22 bases in the middle. This CDR3 is built from 17 residues. The CDR3 nucleotides are TGTGCCTGGAGTGTAAGTCAGGTCCTAAGGGGAACGACTGAAGCTTTCTTT. Protein: CAWSVSQVLRGTTEAFF.

This clone has a single count. The chain couples TRBV19 to TRBJ2-5, with 8 positions matching TRBD2. CDR1 and CDR2 from the germline V gene are LNHDA and SQIVND (reference sequence). The CDR3 runs 17 residues. Losses at the gene ends were 6 bases for V and 0 bases for J; bases not matched to a gene: 12. The CDR3 loop is CASSPWEASGYQETQYF. The CDR3 DNA sequence: TGTGCCAGTAGCCCCTGGGAGGCTAGCGGGTACCAAGAGACCCAGTACTTC.

The chain has TRBV29-1 and TRBJ2-5, with TRBD2 identical over 7 bases. Per germline, CDR1 SQVTM and CDR2 ANQGSEA. The CDR3 runs to 13 residues. V lost 3 bases to trimming and J lost 3 bases; unmatched junction nucleotides: 4. The CDR3 loop is CSVDVSGEETQYF. CDR3 sequence (DNA): TGCAGCGTTGACGTCAGCGGGGAAGAGACCCAGTACTTC. Complete variable domain (other parts from reference TRBV29-1 and TRBJ2-5): SAVISQKPSRDICQRGTSLTIQCQVDSQVTMMFWYRQQPGQSLTLIATANQGSEATYESGFVIDKFPISRPNLTFSTLTVSNMSPEDSSIYLCSVDVSGEETQYFGPGTRLLVL.

The rearrangement links TRBV10-3 to TRBJ1-1; D may be TRBD1 (5 bases). CDR3 length equals 15 residues. V dropped 5 bases and J dropped 4 bases, with 17 bases sitting between them. Per the germline V gene, CDR1 is ENHRY and CDR2 is SYGVKD. The CDR3 protein is CAISIGAGRGTEAFF. DNA for the CDR3: TGTGCCATCAGTATAGGAGCAGGGCGCGGCACTGAAGCTTTCTTT.

This chain joins TRBV5-4 and TRBJ2-3; 8 bases map to TRBD1. Trimming took 0 bases from V and 4 from J; bases not matched to a gene: 4. The CDR3 extends over 15 amino acids. CDR1 and CDR2 from the germline V gene are SGHNT and YYREEE (reference sequence). The CDR3 here is CASSLVDRGADTQYF. The CDR3 bases are TGTGCCAGCAGCTTGGTCGACAGGGGTGCAGATACGCAGTATTTT.

This clone was recorded a few times. The CDR3 sequence is CAWSVGTVIEQYF. Here the CDR3 DNA reads TGTGCCTGGAGTGTTGGGACAGTAATTGAGCAGTACTTC. V is TRBV30 and J is TRBJ2-7, with TRBD1 matching over 7 bases. Germline trimming cut 0 bases from V and 7 bases from J; bases unmatched to any gene: 6. The CDR3 is 13 amino acids. CDR1 GTSNPN and CDR2 SVGIG come from the germline V gene (reference sequence). The full variable domain, in which reference TRBV30 and TRBJ2-7 provide the parts outside the CDR3, is SQTIHQWPATLVQPVGSPLSLECTVEGTSNPNLYWYRQAAGRGLQLLFYSVGIGQISSEVPQNLSASRPQDRQFILSSKKLLLSDSGFYLCAWSVGTVIEQYFGPGTRLTVT.

This chain uses TRBV7-3 with TRBJ2-7, with 8 bases matching TRBD1. V lost 5 bases, J lost 5 bases, and 14 bases stayed unmatched. CDR1 is SGHTA, CDR2 FQGTGA, per germline. The CDR3 sequence is 16 residues long. The CDR3 coding sequence is TGTGCCAGCAGCCCTGGGAGAACGGACAGGGCCCACGAGCAGTACTTC. Translated: CASSPGRTDRAHEQYF.

This clone was found a few times. This chain links TRBV10-2 with TRBJ2-7; D perhaps matches TRBD2 (5 bases). Germline CDR1 WSHSY, CDR2 SAAADI. The CDR3 contains 11 residues. Trimming took 11 bases from V and 3 from J, leaving 11 bases between them. The CDR3 is CAVSGYYEQYF. In DNA, the CDR3 is TGCGCCGTCAGCGGATACTACGAGCAGTACTTC.

CDR3 coding DNA: TGTGCCAGCAGTTTTTACGACAGGGGCAATCAGCCCCAGCATTTT. It codes for CASSFYDRGNQPQHF. This chain uses TRBV28 with TRBJ1-5, with 7 bases lining up with TRBD1. V shed 3 bases and J 2 bases; nucleotides not matched to a gene: 4. Germline V gene sequence: CDR1 MDHEN, CDR2 SYDVKM. This CDR3 has 15 residues. The entire variable domain, with the rest obtained from reference TRBV28 and TRBJ1-5, is as follows: DVKVTQSSRYLVKRTGEKVFLECVQDMDHENMFWYRQDPGLGLRLIYFSYDVKMKEKGDIPEGYSVSREKKERFSLILESASTNQTSMYLCASSFYDRGNQPQHFGDGTRLSIL.

For the CDR3, the DNA is TGTGCCAGCAGTTACGCTCCGACGGGGATCTATGGCTACACCTTC. It specifies CASSYAPTGIYGYTF. The chain couples TRBV6-6 to TRBJ1-2; D is undetermined. The V gene's germline CDR1 is MNHNY and CDR2 SVGAGI (reference sequence). V was shortened by 2 bases and J by 4 bases, with 14 bases between the two germline ends. The CDR3 is 15 amino acids.

The chain couples TRBV4-1 to TRBJ2-1, with 8 bases lining up with TRBD2. The length of the CDR3 is 16 residues. CDR1 and CDR2 (germline): MGHRA, YSYEKL. V lost 5 bases and J lost 4; bases outside the gene matches: 10. CDR3 nucleotides: TGCGCCAGCAGCTCACCCGGGACTAGTGAATACAATGAGCAGTTCTTC. This translates into CASSSPGTSEYNEQFF.

This clone was recorded a few times. The chain links TRBV30 to TRBJ1-6; D gene uncertain. The CDR3 loop spans 14 amino acids. Trimming stripped 8 bases from V and 1 base from J, with 12 bases between. The germline V gene encodes CDR1 GTSNPN and CDR2 SVGIG (reference sequence). This CDR3 reads CARRGGSYNSPLHF. CDR3 nucleotide sequence: TGTGCCCGCAGAGGAGGATCCTATAATTCACCCCTCCACTTT.

This clone has just a few counts. J is TRBJ1-2 and V is TRBV7-9; D gene unclear. CDR1 is SEHNR and CDR2 is FQNEAQ in the germline V gene (reference sequence). The length of the CDR3 is 12 residues. V lost 1 base and J 6 bases, leaving 6 bases between the germline ends. This chain's CDR3 is CASSLGPNGYTF. The CDR3 DNA sequence: TGTGCCAGCAGCTTAGGCCCTAATGGCTACACCTTC.

The V and J genes are TRBV7-2 and TRBJ1-3; D call uncertain. CDR3 size: 15 residues. The V end was cut by 5 bases, the J end by 3 bases, with 14 bases between. In germline, CDR1 is SGHTA, CDR2 FQGNSA. CDR3 sequence (DNA): TGTGCCAGCAGCCGACGCGACTGGTTTGGAAACACCATATATTTT. It specifies CASSRRDWFGNTIYF.

This clone was detected a few times. Other DNA sequences from this sample encode an identical CDR3 as well. The V and J genes are TRBV29-1 and TRBJ2-5; the match to TRBD1 covers 7 bases. CDR3 size: 11 residues. The V segment lost 7 bases and the J segment 3 bases; nucleotides outside the gene matches: 2. Germline lookup yields CDR1 SQVTM and CDR2 ANQGSEA. Here the CDR3 DNA reads TGCAGCGGAACAGGGGAAGAGACCCAGTACTTC. It codes for CSGTGEETQYF.

This clone was counted only a few times. V usage is TRBV5-6 and J usage is TRBJ1-6, with a tentative D call TRBD1 (5 bases). The CDR3 is made up of 15 amino acids. Trimming took 1 base from V and 3 from J, leaving 8 bases between them. Germline CDR1 reads SGHDT; CDR2 reads YYEEEE. The CDR3 DNA follows: TGTGCCAGCAGCTTGCCAGGGCGCTATAATTCACCCCTCCACTTT. Its protein is CASSLPGRYNSPLHF.

The V gene is TRBV9, the J gene TRBJ2-2, with D maybe TRBD2 (7 bases). The CDR3 covers 16 residues. Deletions cut 0 bases from V and 5 bases from J, with 14 bases between. Germline V gives CDR1 SGDLS, CDR2 YYNGEE. CDR3 residues: CASSVAEGGLTGELFF. CDR3 nucleotides: TGTGCCAGCAGCGTAGCTGAGGGGGGGTTAACCGGGGAGCTGTTTTTT.

This rearrangement joins TRBV28 to TRBJ2-2; tentative D call: TRBD1 (7 bases). Deletions cut 7 bases from V and 4 bases from J, with 13 bases between. The V gene's germline CDR1 is MDHEN and CDR2 SYDVKM. The CDR3 is 14 residues long. The chain's CDR3 is CASNRQGGTGELFF. The CDR3 DNA is TGTGCCAGCAACCGACAGGGAGGCACCGGGGAGCTGTTTTTT.

This clone was counted between two and nine times. The CDR3, as DNA: TGTGCCATCAGTGAGTCGGGAGTTGAGCACGAGCAGTACTTC. Residues: CAISESGVEHEQYF. The gene calls are TRBV10-3 and TRBJ2-7; perhaps TRBD2 as D (5 bases). The length of the CDR3 is 14 residues. CDR1 is ENHRY, CDR2 SYGVKD, per germline. V lost 0 bases and J lost 5, with 11 bases in between.

V and J are TRBV6-4 and TRBJ2-3, with TRBD2 matching over 7 bases. CDR3 length equals 14 residues. The germline V gene encodes CDR1 MRHNA and CDR2 SNTAGT. With 6 bases clipped from V and 4 bases from J, the junction kept 7 bases outside the gene matches. The CDR3 sequence: CASSPGLPADTQYF. The CDR3 DNA sequence: TGTGCCAGCAGCCCGGGACTACCAGCAGATACGCAGTATTTT.

The CDR3 protein is CASRRDRAEGYSNQPQHF. DNA of the CDR3: TGTGCCAGTCGCCGGGACAGGGCTGAGGGTTACAGCAATCAGCCCCAGCATTTT. The chain links TRBV19 to TRBJ1-5; 9 nucleotides match TRBD1. Germline CDR1 is LNHDA and CDR2 is SQIVND (reference sequence). The CDR3 sequence is 18 residues long. The V and J ends lost 8 bases and 1 base, in that order; junction bases with no gene match: 15.

This clone was picked up a small number of times. This sample also contains other DNA sequences that code for the same CDR3. The chain links TRBV9 to TRBJ2-7; 8 bases align to TRBD2. The germline V gene has CDR1 SGDLS and CDR2 YYNGEE. This CDR3 spans 14 amino acids. The V and J ends lost 0 bases and 2 bases, in that order; junction bases with no gene match: 1. This CDR3 reads CASSVGAGAYEQYF. For the CDR3, the DNA is TGTGCCAGCAGCGTAGGAGCGGGGGCCTACGAGCAGTACTTC.

The sample holds a few counts of this clone. This rearrangement joins TRBV6-6 to TRBJ2-7; no clear D gene. CDR1 is MNHNY and CDR2 is SVGAGI in the germline V gene (reference sequence). The CDR3 is made up of 15 amino acids. V was trimmed by 0 bases and J by 1 base, leaving 10 bases between them. In DNA, the CDR3 is TGTGCCAGCAGTTACTCGACGAGCCGATCCTACGAGCAGTACTTC. The encoded protein is CASSYSTSRSYEQYF.